The present T cell receptor beta chain was sequenced within a study of CD8 T cells in ankylosing spondylitis listed by TCRdb under 2017. Regarding the complete study: T cell receptor beta repertoires were profiled in healthy donors and ankylosing spondylitis patients so that disease-linked TCR variants could be found. Peripheral blood samples were taken, and synovial fluid was additionally collected from ankylosing spondylitis patients. In total, the full study cohort was made up of roughly 100 healthy donors and roughly 27 ankylosing spondylitis patients. Results and caveats for the whole study, not just this receptor: In peripheral blood, the disease-linked clones were found at relatively low frequencies and had a CD8+ phenotype. Blood from ankylosing spondylitis patients appeared to be characterized by a TCR beta motif made up of seven or eight highly homologous amino acid variants. The disease-linked clones were reported as significantly enriched in matched synovial fluid samples from ankylosing spondylitis patients. Some of the motif variants had been reported before in the synovial fluid and blood of reactive arthritis patients, a finding that suggests common disease-initiation mechanisms.

Sequencing took place on an Illumina HiSeq 2500. TCR beta libraries were prepared by quantitative 5'-RACE with molecular barcodes. As for how the authors treated the data: To identify disease-linked TCR variants, a new computational method was used, one built on a probabilistic model of VDJ rearrangement. TCRdb itself trimmed the public reads at Q25 with fastp, ran MiXCR and retained productive beta chains. Identical CDR3 proteins give one entry, which carries the most common genes and DNA. The V and J calls come from TCRdb's annotation, not from the publication. This sample lists roughly 260,000 distinct CDR3 sequences; around 20% were detected once. The top ten clonotypes cover roughly 7.3% of the sample. From cysteine to phenylalanine, the CDR3 is 13 amino acids long. The DNA shown is the 39-base CDR3, in frame from base 1. V lost 0 bases and J lost 3 bases; the stretch between them is 7 bases long. Per the germline V gene (reference sequence), DFQATT is the CDR1 and SNEGSKA is the CDR2.

This clonotype was counted only a few times. Its antigen specificity is not known. No much larger clone exists at a distance of one base, and base qualities are not known. Input material: blood, either unsorted or a sorted T cell fraction (not recorded which). This clonotype originated in a male donor with ankylosing spondylitis or in good health (not recorded which). The chain is encoded by TRBV20-1 joined to TRBJ2-3; the D gene remains uncertain. The encoded CDR3 is CSARDPFTDTQYF. At the DNA level, the sequence is TGCAGTGCTAGAGACCCCTTTACAGATACGCAGTATTTT.